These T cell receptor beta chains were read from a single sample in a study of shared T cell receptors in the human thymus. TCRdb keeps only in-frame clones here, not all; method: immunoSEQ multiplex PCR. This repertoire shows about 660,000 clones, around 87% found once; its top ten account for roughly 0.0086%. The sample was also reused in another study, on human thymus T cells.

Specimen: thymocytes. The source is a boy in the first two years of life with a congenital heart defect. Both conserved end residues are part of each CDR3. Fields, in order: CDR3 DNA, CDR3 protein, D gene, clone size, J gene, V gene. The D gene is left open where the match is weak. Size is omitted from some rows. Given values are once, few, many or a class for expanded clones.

CDR3 DNA: TGTGCCAGCAGCTTACGGGTTGGTACGCAGTATTTT
CDR3 protein: CASSLRVGTQYF
D gene: NA
clone size: NA
J gene: TRBJ2-3
V gene: TRBV7-8

CDR3 DNA: TGCGCCAGCAGCCAAGATTTCCGCGAACCAGATACGCAGTATTTT
CDR3 protein: CASSQDFREPDTQYF
D gene: NA
clone size: NA
J gene: TRBJ2-3
V gene: TRBV4-3

CDR3 DNA: TGTGCCAGCAGCCTGAGGACAGGGGTATATTGGTACGAGCAGTACTTC
CDR3 protein: CASSLRTGVYWYEQYF
D gene: TRBD1
clone size: once
J gene: TRBJ2-7
V gene: TRBV14

CDR3 DNA: TGTGCCACCAGCAGATTGGGGGCGGGGGCCCTCACAGATACGCAGTATTTT
CDR3 protein: CATSRLGAGALTDTQYF
D gene: NA
clone size: once
J gene: TRBJ2-3
V gene: TRBV15

CDR3 DNA: TGTGCCAGCAGGAACCAGGGGTGCACAGATACGCAGTATTTT
CDR3 protein: CASRNQGCTDTQYF
D gene: NA
clone size: NA
J gene: TRBJ2-3
V gene: TRBV6-5

CDR3 DNA: TGTGCTAGTGGGCCAACAGGGGGCGCGGCTTTCTTT
CDR3 protein: CASGPTGGAAFF
D gene: TRBD1
clone size: NA
J gene: TRBJ1-1
V gene: TRBV12-5

CDR3 DNA: TGCGCCAGCAGCCAAGGTACAGGCCCCACTGAAGCTTTCTTT
CDR3 protein: CASSQGTGPTEAFF
D gene: NA
clone size: few
J gene: TRBJ1-1
V gene: TRBV4-1

CDR3 DNA: TGTGCCAGCAGCCAAGATCCCTGGACTAGCGGTTCTTGGGAGCAGTTCTTC
CDR3 protein: CASSQDPWTSGSWEQFF
D gene: TRBD2
clone size: NA
J gene: TRBJ2-1
V gene: TRBV14

CDR3 DNA: TGTGCCAGCAAACCGCCCGACGGGATGAACACTGAAGCTTTCTTT
CDR3 protein: CASKPPDGMNTEAFF
D gene: NA
clone size: NA
J gene: TRBJ1-1
V gene: TRBV6-6

CDR3 DNA: TGTGCCAGCTGGACAGTCCGGGCTGAAGCTTTCTTT
CDR3 protein: CASWTVRAEAFF
D gene: NA
clone size: NA
J gene: TRBJ1-1
V gene: TRBV2

CDR3 DNA: TGTGCCAGCACCGAGACAGGGGACCAAATTACGCAGTATTTT
CDR3 protein: CASTETGDQITQYF
D gene: TRBD1
clone size: NA
J gene: TRBJ2-3
V gene: TRBV25-1

CDR3 DNA: TGCGCCAGCAGCCCTCTAAACAGGGGGCAGGGGAATTCACCCCTCCACTTT
CDR3 protein: CASSPLNRGQGNSPLHF
D gene: TRBD1
clone size: few
J gene: TRBJ1-6
V gene: TRBV4-3

CDR3 DNA: TGTGCCAGCAGTTTATCCACGGGGTTCGGGGGGGGGATTAATGAGCAGTTCTTC
CDR3 protein: CASSLSTGFGGGINEQFF
D gene: TRBD2
clone size: once
J gene: TRBJ2-1
V gene: TRBV28

CDR3 DNA: TGTGCCAGCAGATCCCGGGACAGTTCATCCCCCTACGAGCAGTACTTC
CDR3 protein: CASRSRDSSSPYEQYF
D gene: TRBD1
clone size: NA
J gene: TRBJ2-7
V gene: TRBV5-6

CDR3 DNA: TGCAGCGTTCACCCCCCGGGACAGGGAAGCGAGACCCAGTACTTC
CDR3 protein: CSVHPPGQGSETQYF
D gene: TRBD1
clone size: NA
J gene: TRBJ2-5
V gene: TRBV29-1

CDR3 DNA: TGTGCCAGCAGCCCCGGACTAGCGGGAGGTTCATCCTACAATGAGCAGTTCTTC
CDR3 protein: CASSPGLAGGSSYNEQFF
D gene: TRBD2
clone size: NA
J gene: TRBJ2-1
V gene: TRBV14

CDR3 DNA: TGTGCCAGCAGCTTGGACAGGGGAGGGGACTACGAGCAGTACTTC
CDR3 protein: CASSLDRGGDYEQYF
D gene: TRBD1
clone size: NA
J gene: TRBJ2-7
V gene: TRBV7-6

CDR3 DNA: TGTGCCAGCAGCCATCCAACGGGGTTCCCAAACACCGGGGAGCTGTTTTTT
CDR3 protein: CASSHPTGFPNTGELFF
D gene: NA
clone size: NA
J gene: TRBJ2-2
V gene: TRBV14

CDR3 DNA: TGTGCCAGCAGCCAACGTACAGGGCTCACCTACAATGAGCAGTTCTTC
CDR3 protein: CASSQRTGLTYNEQFF
D gene: NA
clone size: once
J gene: TRBJ2-1
V gene: TRBV4-2

CDR3 DNA: TGTGCCAGCAGTTACTCATGGGCGAACACTGAAGCTTTCTTT
CDR3 protein: CASSYSWANTEAFF
D gene: NA
clone size: NA
J gene: TRBJ1-1
V gene: TRBV6-6

CDR3 DNA: TGCAGCGTCCTGGAAGGGGGAGCGGGGCTCACAGATACGCAGTATTTT
CDR3 protein: CSVLEGGAGLTDTQYF
D gene: NA
clone size: NA
J gene: TRBJ2-3
V gene: TRBV29-1

CDR3 DNA: TGTGCCAGCAGCGCCCTAGGGACAGAATGGACAGATACGCAGTATTTT
CDR3 protein: CASSALGTEWTDTQYF
D gene: TRBD1
clone size: NA
J gene: TRBJ2-3
V gene: TRBV9

CDR3 DNA: TGCGCCAGCAGCGCCGTGGACAGGGAGGGCACTGAAGCTTTCTTT
CDR3 protein: CASSAVDREGTEAFF
D gene: TRBD1
clone size: NA
J gene: TRBJ1-1
V gene: TRBV5-1

CDR3 DNA: TGCGCCAGCACCACCAAGATCGTGTCGGGGAACACTGAAGCTTTCTTT
CDR3 protein: CASTTKIVSGNTEAFF
D gene: NA
clone size: NA
J gene: TRBJ1-1
V gene: TRBV4-1

CDR3 DNA: TGTGCCAGCAGTGTCGGGACTAGCGGGAGGTACGAGCAGTACTTC
CDR3 protein: CASSVGTSGRYEQYF
D gene: TRBD2
clone size: NA
J gene: TRBJ2-7
V gene: TRBV28

CDR3 DNA: TGTGCCAGCAGCTTCACGTGGGGGGGGCGGGAACACACCGGGGAGCTGTTTTTT
CDR3 protein: CASSFTWGGREHTGELFF
D gene: NA
clone size: NA
J gene: TRBJ2-2
V gene: TRBV7-8

CDR3 DNA: TGTGCCAGCTGGAGGAGTTTCACCTACGAGCAGTACTTC
CDR3 protein: CASWRSFTYEQYF
D gene: NA
clone size: NA
J gene: TRBJ2-7
V gene: TRBV5-6

CDR3 DNA: TGTGCCAGCAGCCCCAGGGCCAGGCGCTCCTACAATGAGCAGTTCTTC
CDR3 protein: CASSPRARRSYNEQFF
D gene: NA
clone size: NA
J gene: TRBJ2-1
V gene: TRBV7-9

CDR3 DNA: TGCGCCAGCAGCTGGAAATCCGGGACAGGCCGCACTGGGGCCAACGTCCTGACTTTC
CDR3 protein: CASSWKSGTGRTGANVLTF
D gene: TRBD1
clone size: NA
J gene: TRBJ2-6
V gene: TRBV5-1

CDR3 DNA: TGTGCCAGTCCCAAGCCCGCGGGTCTGAACACTGAAGCTTTCTTT
CDR3 protein: CASPKPAGLNTEAFF
D gene: NA
clone size: NA
J gene: TRBJ1-1
V gene: TRBV19

CDR3 DNA: TGTGCCAGCAGTCCGGGACAGCCGGGGCAAAATAATTCCCCCCTCCACTTT
CDR3 protein: CASSPGQPGQNNSPLHF
D gene: TRBD1
clone size: few
J gene: TRBJ1-6
V gene: TRBV2

CDR3 DNA: TGCGCCAGCAGCCAAGAAGCGAGTTCACCCCTCCACTTT
CDR3 protein: CASSQEASSPLHF
D gene: NA
clone size: NA
J gene: TRBJ1-6
V gene: TRBV4-1